The 10 T cell receptor beta chains below come from one sample, sequenced in a study of post-analysis software for immune sequencing data. The study, taken as a whole, reports: Patients carried a handful of TRBV segments more frequently than controls did, and TRBV5-6, TRBV5-1 and TRBV20-1 were among them.

cDNA libraries for TCR beta contained unique molecular identifiers. TCRdb used MiXCR to reprocess the PCR reads, holding one entry per CDR3 protein. The sample shows 750,000 to 950,000 distinct CDR3 sequences, 53% of them seen only once. Antigens of these TCRs are unknown. The material sequenced was blood. These receptor sequences come from a girl aged 10 to 17 with multiple sclerosis.

This clonotype was seen only a few times. This chain connects TRBV5-1 to TRBJ2-7; D assignment may be TRBD1 or TRBD2 (5 bases each). Looked up from germline, CDR1 is SGHRS and CDR2 is YFSETQ. Trimming took off 4 bases at V and 4 bases at J, with 15 bases between the two ends. The CDR3 is 14 amino acids. The CDR3 bases are TGCGCCAGCAGCCCGGGACCACAGGAATACGAGCAGTACTTC. Its protein is CASSPGPQEYEQYF. Combining the CDR3 with reference TRBV5-1 and TRBJ2-7 gives the whole variable domain KAGVTQTPRYLIKTRGQQVTLSCSPISGHRSVSWYQQTPGQGLQFLFEYFSETQRNKGNFPGRFSGRQFSNSRSEMNVSTLELGDSALYLCASSPGPQEYEQYFGPGTRLTVT.

This clonotype showed up just a few times. The chain couples TRBV13 to TRBJ2-7; 8 positions match TRBD1. CDR1 and CDR2 (germline): PRHDT, FYEKMQ (reference sequence). This CDR3 spans 15 amino acids. With V trimmed by 4 bases and J by 2 bases, 7 bases remained unmatched. DNA of the CDR3: TGTGCCAGCAGCTCAGGACAGGGTATCCCCTACGAGCAGTACTTC. Translating it yields CASSSGQGIPYEQYF.

The chain employs TRBV3-1 and TRBJ2-5; D is undetermined. This CDR3 region has 13 residues. Looked up from germline, CDR1 is LGHDT and CDR2 is YNNKEL (reference sequence). The V gene lost 3 bases and the J gene lost 1 base, with 6 bases spanning the gap. The CDR3 DNA reads TGTGCCAGCAGCCACCTGACCCAAGAGACCCAGTACTTC. Translated, it gives CASSHLTQETQYF.

This clonotype was observed a handful of times. The chain is built from TRBV4-1 and TRBJ2-7, with a tentative D call TRBD2 (6 bases). Germline V CDR1 and CDR2: MGHRA, YSYEKL. This CDR3 is 16 amino acids long. V lost 0 bases, J lost 3 bases, and 15 bases lay in between. CDR3 loop: CASSQDGGGGLYEQYF. CDR3 nucleotides: TGCGCCAGCAGCCAAGACGGGGGAGGTGGCCTCTACGAGCAGTACTTC.

V gene TRBV4-2 combines with J gene TRBJ2-3; TRBD2 aligns across 7 bases. The V gene end was trimmed by 5 bases and the J gene end by 1 base; junction bases not matched to a gene: 6. In germline, CDR1 is LGHNA, CDR2 YNFKEQ. The CDR3 is 15 residues long. This CDR3 reads CASSGRRGGTDTQYF. The CDR3 region has the DNA TGTGCCAGCAGCGGAAGACGGGGGGGCACAGATACGCAGTATTTT.

The V call is TRBV18, the J call TRBJ2-3, with D hard to call. V was shortened by 6 bases and J by 1 base, with 20 bases between the two germline ends. Germline V gene lookup returns CDR1 KGHSH and CDR2 LQKENI. The CDR3 sequence is 17 residues long. The CDR3 reads CASSHTQSQMGTDTQYF. The CDR3 DNA sequence: TGTGCCAGCTCCCACACCCAGTCACAGATGGGCACAGATACGCAGTATTTT.

V is TRBV29-1 and J is TRBJ1-5; a weak D match, TRBD1 (5 bases). The V end lost 6 bases, the J end lost 7 bases, and 19 bases lay between the germline ends. The germline V gene has CDR1 SQVTM and CDR2 ANQGSEA. This CDR3 comprises 14 residues. The CDR3 protein is CSVGLLDRSQPQHF. For the CDR3, the DNA is TGCAGCGTCGGACTTCTTGACAGATCGCAGCCCCAGCATTTT.

This chain connects TRBV5-1 to TRBJ2-5; a possible D gene is TRBD1 (5 bases). The DNA end is a closer match to TRBJ2-7, so the J assignment may be wrong. This CDR3 region has 17 residues. CDR1 is SGHRS, CDR2 YFSETQ, per germline. CDR3 region: CASSLGWGGRVIGEQYF. The CDR3 nucleotides read TGCGCCAGCAGCCTCGGTTGGGGCGGAAGGGTGATCGGCGAGCAGTACTTC.

V gene TRBV27 combines with J gene TRBJ2-1, with TRBD2 as a possible D gene (6 bases). The CDR3 is made up of 17 amino acids. Germline CDR1 is MNHEY and CDR2 is SMNVEV (reference sequence). V was cut by 6 bases and J by 2 bases, with 20 bases left in between. The DNA of the CDR3 is TGTGCCAGCAGCACCTCCCGACCGCGGGATCCCTACAATGAGCAGTTCTTC. Protein: CASSTSRPRDPYNEQFF.

V gene TRBV12-3 or TRBV12-4 combines with J gene TRBJ2-7; D is perhaps TRBD2 (5 bases). Between the trimmed V and J ends, which lost 1 base and 0 bases, there was a span of 16 bases. The CDR3 loop spans 17 amino acids. CDR3 loop: CASSLGVEATGSYEQYF. For the CDR3, the DNA is TGTGCCAGCAGTTTAGGAGTGGAGGCCACGGGCTCCTACGAGCAGTACTTC.